The clone carrying this T cell receptor (beta chain) was counted once. Its antigen is unidentified. This CDR3 contains 14 residues. Germline V gene data show CDR1 as SQVTM and CDR2 as ANQGSEA. Trimming removed 3 bases at V and 5 bases at J, with 16 bases between. Data came from immunoSEQ multiplex PCR; TCRdb stores just in-frame clones and leaves some out. The sample lists a few hundred thousand clones; more than 65% were seen once. The entry originates in a study of cytotoxic CD8 clonotypes in ibrutinib-treated CLL. Notes on the study in general: The study found public clonotypes uncommon, contracting or stable on treatment. A rise in clonality was seen at ibrutinib response, and a fall back toward baseline was seen at progression.

This chain joins TRBV29-1 and TRBJ2-5; a weak D match, TRBD2 (5 bases). This clonotype was obtained from a human donor with chronic lymphocytic leukemia. This sample comprised PBMCs, obtained before ibrutinib treatment. CDR3 sequence: CSVDSVPEHETQYF. In DNA, the CDR3 is TGCAGCGTTGATAGCGTACCTGAGCATGAGACCCAGTACTTC.